This paragraph reports one T cell receptor beta chain. Its target antigen remains unknown. No base quality values were provided; no much bigger clone lies one nucleotide off. The immunoSEQ Assay, a bias-controlled multiplex PCR, was used to amplify TCRbeta CDR3 regions from genomic DNA. Per the authors' processing: Nucleated cell counts per sample were estimated from amplification of reference gene primers within the assay. To quantify the absolute abundance of each unique TCRbeta CDR3 rearrangement, sequence reads were collapsed and filtered. Productive Simpson clonality was computed per sample as the square root of Simpson's diversity index over productive rearrangements. TCRdb carries this immuneACCESS record with in-frame sequences only. Its versions omit some clonotypes, under half of them owing to an unresolved V gene in the studies checked, with the rest unexplained. V, J and clone size derive from that table, while D and trimming were established from the DNA sequence. The sample data list tens of thousands of clones, and about 83% of these were observed just once. 1.5% to 2% of the sample belongs to the ten largest clones.

The germline V gene yields LGHNA for CDR1 and YSLEER for CDR2. V is shortened by 3 bases, J by 3 bases, and the region joining them spans 24 bases. Reading from cysteine to phenylalanine, the CDR3 counts 18 amino acids. The DNA shown is the 54-base CDR3, in frame from base 1. Whole blood was collected in K2EDTA tubes by collaborating institutions according to the institutions' own protocols. For TCRbeta analysis, collaborators shipped samples in one of three forms: frozen whole blood, isolated PBMCs, or DNA extracted from either of those sample types. The data are from a study of blood T cell repertoires in COVID-19 (dated by TCRdb to 2019 to 2021). Notes on the research overall: Samples from collaborators originated in the United States, Italy and Spain and spanned both the acute and convalescent phases of COVID-19. Where available, HLA class I and class II types were taken from metadata supplied by the sample provider and were not determined by assay-based typing. The dataset comprised deeply sampled blood TCRbeta repertoires from subjects exposed to, actively infected with, or recovered from COVID-19. The prospective study material was composed of cDNA or gDNA derived from T cells, B-cell-depleted T cells, or PBMCs. Samples were obtained from the ongoing ImmuneRACE study (first 160 participants) and from about 1,300 subjects provided by 6 global collaborators. The repertoires were released in a freely available public database intended as a resource for research on the immune response to SARS-CoV-2. The sample metadata nearly always contained a de-identified subject ID, COVID-19 status, age in years and sex. Points the paper makes about the study in general: How much clinical and demographic metadata was included differed by source and by participant, and the metadata was provided uncurated.

Rearrangement joined TRBV4-3 to TRBJ2-7; TRBD2 is perhaps the D gene, given 5 matching bases. The sample comprised peripheral blood. The receptor was isolated from a man between 45 and 60 years old with acute or convalescent COVID-19. The CDR3 corresponds to CASSHPNGVERIHYEQYF. In nucleotide form, the sequence is TGCGCCAGCAGCCATCCAAATGGGGTTGAGCGGATTCACTACGAGCAGTACTTC.